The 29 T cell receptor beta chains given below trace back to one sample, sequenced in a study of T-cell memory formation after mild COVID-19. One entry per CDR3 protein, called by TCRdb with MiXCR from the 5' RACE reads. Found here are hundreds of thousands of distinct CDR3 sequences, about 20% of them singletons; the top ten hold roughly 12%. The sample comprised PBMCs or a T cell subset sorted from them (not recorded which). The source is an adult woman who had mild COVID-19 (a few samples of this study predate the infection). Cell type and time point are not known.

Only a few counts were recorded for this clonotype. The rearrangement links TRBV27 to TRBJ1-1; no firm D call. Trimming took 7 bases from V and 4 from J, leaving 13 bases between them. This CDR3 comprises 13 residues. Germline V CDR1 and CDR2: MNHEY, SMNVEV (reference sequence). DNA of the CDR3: TGTGCCAGCACCGCCCCAAGCATCACTGAAGCTTTCTTT. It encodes CASTAPSITEAFF.

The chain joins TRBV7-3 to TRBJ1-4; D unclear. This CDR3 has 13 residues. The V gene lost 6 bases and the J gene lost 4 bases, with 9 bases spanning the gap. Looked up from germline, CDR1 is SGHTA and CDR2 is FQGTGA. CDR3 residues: CASSRTVNEKLFF. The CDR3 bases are TGTGCCAGCAGTCGGACCGTTAATGAAAAACTGTTTTTT. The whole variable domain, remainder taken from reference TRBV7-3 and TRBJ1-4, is GAGVSQTPSNKVTEKGKYVELRCDPISGHTALYWYRQSLGQGPEFLIYFQGTGAADDSGLPNDRFFAVRPEGSVSTLKIQRTERGDSAVYLCASSRTVNEKLFFGSGTQLSVL.

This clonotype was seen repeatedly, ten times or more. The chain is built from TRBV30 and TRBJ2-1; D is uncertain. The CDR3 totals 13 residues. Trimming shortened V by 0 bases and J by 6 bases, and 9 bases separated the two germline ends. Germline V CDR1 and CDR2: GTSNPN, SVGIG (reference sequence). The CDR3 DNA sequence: TGTGCCTGGAGTGTAGACCCAGGCAATGAGCAGTTCTTC. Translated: CAWSVDPGNEQFF.

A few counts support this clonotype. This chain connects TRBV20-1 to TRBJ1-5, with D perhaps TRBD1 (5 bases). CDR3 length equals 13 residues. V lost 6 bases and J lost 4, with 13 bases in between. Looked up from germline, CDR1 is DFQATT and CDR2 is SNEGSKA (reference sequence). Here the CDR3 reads CSADPGGNQPQHF. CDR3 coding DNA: TGCAGTGCCGACCCTGGGGGGAATCAGCCCCAGCATTTT.

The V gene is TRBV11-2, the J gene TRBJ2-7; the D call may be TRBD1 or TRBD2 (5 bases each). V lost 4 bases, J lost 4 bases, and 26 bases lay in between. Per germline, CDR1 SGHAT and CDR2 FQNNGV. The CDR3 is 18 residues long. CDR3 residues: CASSSPRDPTQPQYEQYF. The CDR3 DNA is TGTGCCAGCAGCTCACCTAGGGACCCGACCCAACCCCAATACGAGCAGTACTTC.

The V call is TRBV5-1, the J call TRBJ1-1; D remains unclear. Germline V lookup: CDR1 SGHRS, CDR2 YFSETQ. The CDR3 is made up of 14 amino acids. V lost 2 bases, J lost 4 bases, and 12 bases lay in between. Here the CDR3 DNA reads TGCGCCAGCAGCTTATACGGGCAGTCCACTGAAGCTTTCTTT. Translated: CASSLYGQSTEAFF.

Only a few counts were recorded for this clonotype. CDR3 in DNA: TGTGCCAGCACCTCGAGACGGGGGCAGGAAAACGAGCAGTACTTC. Protein product: CASTSRRGQENEQYF. This chain connects TRBV12-3 or TRBV12-4 to TRBJ2-7; D tentatively fits TRBD1 or TRBD2 (6 bases each). CDR3 length: 15 residues. V lost 7 bases, J lost 5 bases, and 21 bases lay in between.

CDR3 protein: CASSLYAGFGQGEVAFF. DNA of the CDR3: TGTGCCAGCAGCCTGTACGCGGGGTTCGGGCAGGGGGAAGTAGCTTTCTTT. This chain links TRBV5-6 with TRBJ1-1, with 7 bases aligning to TRBD1. Germline V gene sequence: CDR1 SGHDT, CDR2 YYEEEE. With V trimmed by 4 bases and J by 10 bases, 22 bases remained unmatched. The CDR3 loop spans 17 amino acids.

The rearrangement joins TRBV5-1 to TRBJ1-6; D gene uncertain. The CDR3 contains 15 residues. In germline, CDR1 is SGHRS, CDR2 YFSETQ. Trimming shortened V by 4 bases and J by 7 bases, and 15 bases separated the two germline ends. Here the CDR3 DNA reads TGCGCCAGCAGCCCAGCCGATCCAGGCAATTCACCCCTCCACTTT. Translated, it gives CASSPADPGNSPLHF.

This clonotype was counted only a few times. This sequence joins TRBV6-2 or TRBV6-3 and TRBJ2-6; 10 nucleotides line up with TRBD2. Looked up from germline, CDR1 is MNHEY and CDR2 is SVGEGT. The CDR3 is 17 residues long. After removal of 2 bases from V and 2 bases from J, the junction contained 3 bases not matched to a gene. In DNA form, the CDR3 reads TGTGCCAGCAGTTACAATCTAGCGGGAGCTGGGGCCAACGTCCTGACTTTC. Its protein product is CASSYNLAGAGANVLTF.

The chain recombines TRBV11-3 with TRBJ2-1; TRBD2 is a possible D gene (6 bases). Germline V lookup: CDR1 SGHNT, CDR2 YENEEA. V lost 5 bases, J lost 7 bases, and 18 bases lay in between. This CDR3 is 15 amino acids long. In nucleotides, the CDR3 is TGTGCCAGCAGCCCCTTTTCGACGGCGGGGAATGAGCAGTTCTTC. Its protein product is CASSPFSTAGNEQFF.

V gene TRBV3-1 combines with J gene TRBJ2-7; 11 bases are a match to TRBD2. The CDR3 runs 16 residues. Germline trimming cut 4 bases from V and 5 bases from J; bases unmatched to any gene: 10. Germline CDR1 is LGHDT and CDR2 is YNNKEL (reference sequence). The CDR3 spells CASSPGGLAGGNEQYF. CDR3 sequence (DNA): TGTGCCAGCAGCCCCGGGGGGCTAGCGGGAGGTAACGAGCAGTACTTC.

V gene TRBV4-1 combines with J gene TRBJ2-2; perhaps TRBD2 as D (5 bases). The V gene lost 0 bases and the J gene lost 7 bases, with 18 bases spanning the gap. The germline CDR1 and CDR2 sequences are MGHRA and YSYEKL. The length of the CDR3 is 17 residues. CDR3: CASSQDETGWEYGELFF. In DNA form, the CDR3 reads TGCGCCAGCAGCCAAGATGAGACCGGGTGGGAGTACGGGGAGCTGTTTTTT.

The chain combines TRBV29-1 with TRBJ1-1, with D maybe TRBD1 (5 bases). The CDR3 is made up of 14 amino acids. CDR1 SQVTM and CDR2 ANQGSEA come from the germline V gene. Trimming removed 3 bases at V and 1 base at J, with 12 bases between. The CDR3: CSVDSGWKNTEAFF. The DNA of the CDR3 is TGCAGCGTTGACTCAGGGTGGAAGAACACTGAAGCTTTCTTT.

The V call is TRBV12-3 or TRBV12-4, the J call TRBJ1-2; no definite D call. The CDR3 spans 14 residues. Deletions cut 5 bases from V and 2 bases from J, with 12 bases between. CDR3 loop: CASSRKVTNYGYTF. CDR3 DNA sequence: TGTGCCAGCAGTCGCAAGGTCACCAACTATGGCTACACCTTC.

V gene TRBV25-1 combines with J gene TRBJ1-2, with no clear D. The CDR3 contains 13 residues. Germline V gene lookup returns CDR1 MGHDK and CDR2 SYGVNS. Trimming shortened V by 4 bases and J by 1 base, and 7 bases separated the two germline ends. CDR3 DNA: TGTGCCAGCAGTGGGAGGGTTAACTATGGCTACACCTTC. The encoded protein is CASSGRVNYGYTF.

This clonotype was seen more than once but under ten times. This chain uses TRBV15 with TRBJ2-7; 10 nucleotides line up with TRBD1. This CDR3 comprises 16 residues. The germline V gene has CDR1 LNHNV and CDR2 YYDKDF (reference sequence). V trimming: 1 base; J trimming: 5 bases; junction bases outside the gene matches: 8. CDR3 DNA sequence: TGTGCCACCAGCAGAGGAGACAGGGGGCCCCTCAACGAGCAGTACTTC. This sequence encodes CATSRGDRGPLNEQYF.

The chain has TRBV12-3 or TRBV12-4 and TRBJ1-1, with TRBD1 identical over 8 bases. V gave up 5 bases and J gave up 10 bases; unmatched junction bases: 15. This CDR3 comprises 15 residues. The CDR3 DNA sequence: TGTGCCAGCAGTCCCGTGGGGGACAGGTCAATGGGAGCTTTCTTT. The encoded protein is CASSPVGDRSMGAFF.

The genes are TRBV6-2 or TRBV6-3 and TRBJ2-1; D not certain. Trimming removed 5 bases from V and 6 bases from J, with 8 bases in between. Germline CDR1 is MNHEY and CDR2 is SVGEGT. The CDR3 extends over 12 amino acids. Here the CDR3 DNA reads TGTGCCAGCAGTCGACTCCGCAATGAGCAGTTCTTC. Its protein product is CASSRLRNEQFF.

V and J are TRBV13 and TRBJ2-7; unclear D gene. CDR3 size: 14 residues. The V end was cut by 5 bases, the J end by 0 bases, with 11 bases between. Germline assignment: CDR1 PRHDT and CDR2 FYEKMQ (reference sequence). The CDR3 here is CASSPVRTSYEQYF. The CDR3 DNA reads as TGTGCCAGCAGCCCGGTTAGGACCTCCTACGAGCAGTACTTC.

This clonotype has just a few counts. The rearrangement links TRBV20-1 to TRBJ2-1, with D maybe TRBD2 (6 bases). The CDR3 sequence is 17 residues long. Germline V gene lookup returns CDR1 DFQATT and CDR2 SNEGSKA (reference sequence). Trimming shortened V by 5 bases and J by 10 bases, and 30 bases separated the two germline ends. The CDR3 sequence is CSARTDPPGLYFKEQFF. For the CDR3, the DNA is TGCAGTGCTCGGACCGATCCTCCGGGACTGTATTTCAAGGAGCAGTTCTTC.

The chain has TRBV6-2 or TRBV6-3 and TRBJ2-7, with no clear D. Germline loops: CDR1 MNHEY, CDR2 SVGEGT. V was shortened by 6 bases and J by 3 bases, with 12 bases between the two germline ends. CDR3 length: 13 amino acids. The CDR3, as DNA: TGTGCCAGCAGCCCACTTAGTTTCTACGAGCAGTACTTC. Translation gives CASSPLSFYEQYF.

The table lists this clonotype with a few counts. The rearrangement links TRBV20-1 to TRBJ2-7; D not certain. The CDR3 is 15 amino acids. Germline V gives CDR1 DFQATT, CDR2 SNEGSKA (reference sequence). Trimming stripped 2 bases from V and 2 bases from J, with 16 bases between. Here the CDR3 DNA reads TGCAGTGCTAGACCCTTACGGATTAATACCTACGAGCAGTACTTC. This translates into CSARPLRINTYEQYF.

DNA for the CDR3: TGTGCCAGCAGGGGAGGACGGGTGAACACTGAAGCTTTCTTT. This translates into CASRGGRVNTEAFF. This chain uses TRBV12-3 or TRBV12-4 with TRBJ1-1; D is ambiguous. Between the trimmed V and J ends, which lost 6 bases and 0 bases, there was a span of 11 bases. There are 14 residues in the CDR3.

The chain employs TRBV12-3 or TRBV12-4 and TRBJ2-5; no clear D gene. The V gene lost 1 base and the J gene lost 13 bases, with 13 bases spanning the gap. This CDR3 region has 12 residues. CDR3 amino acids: CASSLDLVPSYF. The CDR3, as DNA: TGTGCCAGCAGTTTAGATCTGGTCCCGTCGTACTTC.

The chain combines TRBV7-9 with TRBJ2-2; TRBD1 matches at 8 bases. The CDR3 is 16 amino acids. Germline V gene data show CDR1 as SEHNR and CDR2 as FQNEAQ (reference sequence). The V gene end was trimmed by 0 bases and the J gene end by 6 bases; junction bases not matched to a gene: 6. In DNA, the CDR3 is TGTGCCAGCAGCTTAGCGGTTCCGACAGGGGCCGGGGAGCTGTTTTTT. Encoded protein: CASSLAVPTGAGELFF.

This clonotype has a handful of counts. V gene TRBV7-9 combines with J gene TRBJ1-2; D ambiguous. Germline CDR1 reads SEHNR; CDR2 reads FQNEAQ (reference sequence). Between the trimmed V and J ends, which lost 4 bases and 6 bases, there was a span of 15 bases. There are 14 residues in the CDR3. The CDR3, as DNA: TGTGCCAGCAGCTCGATCCCTGGACCCCATGGCTACACCTTC. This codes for CASSSIPGPHGYTF. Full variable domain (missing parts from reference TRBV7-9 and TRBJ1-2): DTGVSQNPRHKITKRGQNVTFRCDPISEHNRLYWYRQTLGQGPEFLTYFQNEAQLEKSRLLSDRFSAERPKGSFSTLEIQRTEQGDSAMYLCASSSIPGPHGYTFGSGTRLTVV.

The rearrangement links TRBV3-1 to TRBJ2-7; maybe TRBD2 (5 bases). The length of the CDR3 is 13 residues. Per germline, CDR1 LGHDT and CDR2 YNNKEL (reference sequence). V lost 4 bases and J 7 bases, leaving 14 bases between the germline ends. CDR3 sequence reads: CASSLRGLPEQYF. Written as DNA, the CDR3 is TGTGCCAGCAGCCTCCGCGGGCTACCGGAGCAGTACTTC.

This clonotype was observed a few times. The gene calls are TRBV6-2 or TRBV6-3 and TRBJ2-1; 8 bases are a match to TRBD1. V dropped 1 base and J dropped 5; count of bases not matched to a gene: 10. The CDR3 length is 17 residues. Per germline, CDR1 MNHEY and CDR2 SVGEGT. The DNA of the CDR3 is TGTGCCAGCAGTTACTATCTGGCAGGGGGCGCCCACAATGAGCAGTTCTTC. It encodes CASSYYLAGGAHNEQFF.